The T cell receptor (beta chain) under discussion was sequenced for a study of T cells after yellow fever vaccination (dated by TCRdb to the late 2010s). For context, the study as a whole: The SMART-Seq v4 Ultra Low Input RNA kit was used to prepare libraries from fractions with low cell numbers. To follow T-cell clones before and after both primary and booster YFV17D yellow fever vaccination, bulk TCR alpha and beta repertoires underwent longitudinal sequencing. Blood was collected at multiple timepoints before and after primary and secondary immunization, and bulk PBMC replicates and cell subsets were isolated. Two healthy male donors, one aged 18 to 30 and one aged 30 to 40 years, made up the cohort. Points the paper makes about the study in general: After the booster, most of the clones that had expanded following primary vaccination were detected again (almost 98% of CD4 and roughly nine tenths of CD8), which suggests that memory was broadly maintained. A small fraction of clonotypes appeared in both the CD4 and CD8 compartments, likely as a result of convergent recombination. Only a couple of donors were included in the study, so the extent to which the findings can be generalized is limited. Computational filtering was needed because FACS-sorted repertoires could contain abundant contaminating clonotypes from the bulk population. Compared with the primary T-cell response, the secondary T-cell response was faster but weaker, reaching its peak on day 5 rather than on day 15.

This clonotype was seen more than once but under ten times. Its specific antigen is unknown. Base qualities are missing; no much larger clone stands one base away. Inclusive of the bounding cysteine and phenylalanine, the CDR3 is 15 residues long. Just CDR3 DNA is preserved here, 45 bases in frame from base 1. CDR1 is given as LGHNA and CDR2 as YNFKEQ, both from the germline V gene. Trimming leaves V shorter by 4 bases and J shorter by 3 bases, with the junction holding 5 bases beyond the gene matches. In the paper's terms, the treatment or condition label means: live attenuated yellow fever vaccine strain. PBMCs were isolated from peripheral blood using a standard Ficoll-Paque protocol. Dynabeads CD4 and CD8 positive selection kits were used to isolate the CD4 and CD8 T-cell fractions. TriZol was used to extract RNA from bulk PBMCs, CD4 and CD8 fractions, and dextramer-positive and dextramer-negative fractions.

TCR cDNA was synthesized by 5'RACE template switching, through which a universal primer site and unique molecular identifiers were introduced. Priming for cDNA synthesis came from both the TCR alpha and TCR beta constant segments. Libraries were amplified in two PCR steps, with sample barcodes and sequencing adapters added in the second step. Libraries were sequenced on Illumina HiSeq 2500 (2x100 bp) or NovaSeq (2x150 bp). On the authors' methods: MIGEC handled demultiplexing of reads and collapsing into UMI consensus sequences, while MiXCR performed V(D)J alignment. Vaccine-responding clonotypes were identified with edgeR using replicate PBMC samples, with FDR below 0.01 and a log2 fold change above 5 up to day 15 being required. Each bulk clonotype was labeled CD4 or CD8 based on which sequenced repertoire, CD4 or CD8, contained the clonotype at higher abundance. The raw public reads went through TCRdb reprocessing: fastp at Q25, MiXCR clone calling, in-frame beta chains kept. Rows with a matching CDR3 protein are joined into one entry that keeps the most common DNA and genes. The V and J calls reflect TCRdb's pipeline rather than the authors' work. Present in this sample are 250,000 to 300,000 distinct CDR3 sequences, 13% of which were seen just once. Around 0.55% of the sample comes from the top ten.

This material consisted of CD4+ T cells sorted from PBMCs, taken 45 days after the yellow fever booster vaccination. This receptor was taken from a man aged 30-40 years who received the YFV17D yellow fever vaccine. Recombination linked TRBV4-2 to TRBJ2-5, with 10 bases in between that match TRBD1. The DNA sequence reads TGTGCCAGCAGCCGGGTCGGGACAGGGGAAGAGACCCAGTACTTC. It codes for CASSRVGTGEETQYF.